The 12 T cell receptor beta chains reported below all come from one sample, sequenced in a study of blood T cell repertoires in COVID-19. Using immunoSEQ multiplex PCR, the repertoire was profiled, and TCRdb retains in-frame clones only, with some absent. The top ten clones hold around 0.96% of a sample with fewer than 250,000 clones, approximately 84% of them seen once. The sample was peripheral blood. The receptors come from a man aged 40-55 years with acute or convalescent COVID-19.

The chain is built from TRBV11-2 and TRBJ1-6; the D is unclear. The CDR3 spans 15 residues. Germline CDR1 reads SGHAT; CDR2 reads FQNNGV. The germline V and J ends were trimmed by 4 bases and 3 bases, with 10 bases remaining between them. The CDR3 here is CASSSPGVYNSPLHF. CDR3 DNA: TGTGCCAGCAGCTCTCCGGGAGTCTATAATTCACCCCTCCACTTT.

The chain has TRBV5-1 and TRBJ2-1; maybe TRBD2 (6 bases). Looked up from germline, CDR1 is SGHRS and CDR2 is YFSETQ. Trimming took off 4 bases at V and 4 bases at J, with 15 bases between the two ends. This CDR3 has 15 residues. The CDR3 DNA reads as TGCGCCAGCAGCCTCCAATCGGCGGGGTACAATGAGCAGTTCTTC. Translated: CASSLQSAGYNEQFF.

The chain carries TRBV28 and TRBJ1-5; D may be TRBD1 (6 bases). V lost 1 base and J lost 8, with 21 bases in between. The germline gives CDR1 MDHEN, CDR2 SYDVKM. The CDR3 contains 17 residues. The DNA for the CDR3 is TGTGCCAGCAGTTTATTCGGACCGAAATCCCCAGGGGAGCCCCAGCATTTT. Protein: CASSLFGPKSPGEPQHF.

The CDR3 is CASSVVGQGGEQYF. The CDR3 coding sequence is TGTGCCAGCAGCGTAGTTGGACAGGGTGGGGAGCAGTACTTC. This rearrangement joins TRBV9 to TRBJ2-7; 8 bases agree with TRBD1. This CDR3 contains 14 residues. V trimming: 0 bases; J trimming: 7 bases; junction bases outside the gene matches: 6. Germline V CDR1 and CDR2: SGDLS, YYNGEE.

V and J are TRBV11-2 and TRBJ1-1, with D perhaps matching TRBD1 (5 bases). Germline V CDR1 and CDR2: SGHAT, FQNNGV. The CDR3 covers 13 residues. Between the trimmed V and J ends, which lost 3 bases and 3 bases, there was a span of 8 bases. CDR3 DNA: TGTGCCAGCAGCTTCAGGACACACACTGAAGCTTTCTTT. Its protein product is CASSFRTHTEAFF.

The V call is TRBV5-1, the J call TRBJ2-7, with 12 bases fitting TRBD2. The trim removed 4 bases at V and 2 bases at J, leaving 7 bases unmatched. The CDR3 runs to 16 residues. Germline V gene lookup returns CDR1 SGHRS and CDR2 YFSETQ. The CDR3 is CASSGGTSGQTYEQYF. CDR3 nucleotide sequence: TGCGCCAGCAGCGGAGGGACTAGCGGGCAAACCTACGAGCAGTACTTC.

The chain employs TRBV10-3 and TRBJ2-1, with D tentatively TRBD2 (6 bases). The germline V gene has CDR1 ENHRY and CDR2 SYGVKD. The CDR3 has 16 amino acids. The V gene lost 3 bases and the J gene lost 5 bases, with 17 bases spanning the gap. The CDR3 DNA reads TGTGCCATCAGTGATATAGCGGAAGTGGCCCACAATGAGCAGTTCTTC. Translating it yields CAISDIAEVAHNEQFF.

The chain is built from TRBV25-1 and TRBJ1-2; D unresolved. Germline-derived CDR1 and CDR2 are MGHDK and SYGVNS. The CDR3 runs to 15 residues. V lost 4 bases and J lost 1, with 13 bases in between. The CDR3 DNA sequence: TGTGCCAGCAGTGTGGAGGGAAAGGGTAACTATGGCTACACCTTC. It is translated as CASSVEGKGNYGYTF.

J is TRBJ1-2 and V is TRBV27, with D uncertain. V lost 2 bases, J lost 4 bases, and 8 bases lay in between. The CDR3 is 13 amino acids. CDR1 MNHEY and CDR2 SMNVEV come from the germline V gene (reference sequence). DNA for the CDR3: TGTGCCAGCAGTTTACAGGAGGGCTATGGCTACACCTTC. As protein: CASSLQEGYGYTF.

The chain uses TRBV6-5 and TRBJ2-5; D ambiguous. The V gene lost 6 bases and the J gene lost 1 base, with 9 bases spanning the gap. CDR3 length: 13 residues. CDR1 and CDR2 from the germline V gene are MNHEY and SVGAGI. The CDR3 DNA is TGTGCCAGCAGCCTCCGGTCCCAAGAGACCCAGTACTTC. This codes for CASSLRSQETQYF.

The chain has TRBV12-3 or TRBV12-4 and TRBJ2-2, with a weak D call TRBD2 (6 bases). The CDR3 is 13 residues long. The V end was cut by 6 bases, the J end by 6 bases, with 11 bases between. The CDR3 coding sequence is TGTGCCAGCAGACTAGCCCGTTCCGGGGAGCTGTTTTTT. Translating it yields CASRLARSGELFF.

This clone was recorded once. The genes are TRBV18 and TRBJ2-2; perhaps TRBD1 as D (5 bases). The CDR3 spans 16 residues. V was shortened by 4 bases and J by 0 bases, with 12 bases between the two germline ends. CDR1 and CDR2 from the germline V gene are KGHSH and LQKENI. The CDR3 DNA follows: TGTGCCAGCTCACGACGAGACAGCGCGAACACCGGGGAGCTGTTTTTT. It translates to CASSRRDSANTGELFF.